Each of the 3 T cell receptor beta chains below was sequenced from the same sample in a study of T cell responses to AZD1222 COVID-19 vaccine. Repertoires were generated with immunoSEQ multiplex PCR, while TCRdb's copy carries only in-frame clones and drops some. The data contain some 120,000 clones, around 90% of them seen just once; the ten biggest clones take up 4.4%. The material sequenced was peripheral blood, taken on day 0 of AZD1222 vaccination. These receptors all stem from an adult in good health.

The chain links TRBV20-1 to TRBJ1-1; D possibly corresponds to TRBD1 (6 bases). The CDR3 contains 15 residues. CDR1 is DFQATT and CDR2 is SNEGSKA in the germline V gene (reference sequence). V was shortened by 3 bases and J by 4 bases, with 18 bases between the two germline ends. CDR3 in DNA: TGCAGTGCTAGTCCCGAGGGGGGGGTTGGCACTGAAGCTTTCTTT. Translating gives CSASPEGGVGTEAFF.

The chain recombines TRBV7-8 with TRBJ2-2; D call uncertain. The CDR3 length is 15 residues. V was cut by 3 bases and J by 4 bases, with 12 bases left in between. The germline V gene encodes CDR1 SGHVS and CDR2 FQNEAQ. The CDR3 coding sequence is TGTGCCAGCAGCTTTAAGGGCACCCTCACCGGGGAGCTGTTTTTT. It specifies CASSFKGTLTGELFF.

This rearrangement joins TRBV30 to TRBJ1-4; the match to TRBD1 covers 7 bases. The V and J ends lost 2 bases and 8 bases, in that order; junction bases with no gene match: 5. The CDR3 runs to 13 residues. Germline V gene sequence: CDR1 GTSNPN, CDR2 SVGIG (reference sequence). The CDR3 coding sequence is TGTGCCTGGAGTAAAGTACAGGGGGAAAAACTGTTTTTT. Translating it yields CAWSKVQGEKLFF.